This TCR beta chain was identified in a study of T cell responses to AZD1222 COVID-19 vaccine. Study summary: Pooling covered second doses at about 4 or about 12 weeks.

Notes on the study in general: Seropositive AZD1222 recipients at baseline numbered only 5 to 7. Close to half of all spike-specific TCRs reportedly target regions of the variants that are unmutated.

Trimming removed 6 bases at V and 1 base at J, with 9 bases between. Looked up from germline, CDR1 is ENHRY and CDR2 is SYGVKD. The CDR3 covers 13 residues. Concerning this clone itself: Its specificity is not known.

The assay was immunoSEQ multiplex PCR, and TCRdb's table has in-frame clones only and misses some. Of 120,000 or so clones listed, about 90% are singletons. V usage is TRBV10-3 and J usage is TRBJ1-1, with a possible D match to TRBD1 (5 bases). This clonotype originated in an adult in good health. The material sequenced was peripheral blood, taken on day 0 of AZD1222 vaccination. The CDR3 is CAISTQGNTEAFF. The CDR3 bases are TGTGCCATCAGCACTCAGGGGAACACTGAAGCTTTCTTT.